The 27 T cell receptor beta chains below were found in one sample sequenced in a study of identical twins. Using its own MiXCR run on the 5' RACE reads, TCRdb lists one record per CDR3 protein. This sample has 420,000 or so distinct CDR3 sequences, with approximately 17% found just once. Sequences were obtained from naive T cells sorted from blood. The receptor set was obtained from a man aged 45 to 65 in good health.

Ten or more counts support this clonotype. The genes are TRBV7-8 and TRBJ2-2; TRBD1 matches 8 bases. CDR3 size: 15 residues. V dropped 5 bases and J dropped 5; count of bases not matched to a gene: 7. Germline loops: CDR1 SGHVS, CDR2 FQNEAQ. Here the CDR3 DNA reads TGTGCCAGCAGCCCGGACAGGGCGGCAACCGGGGAGCTGTTTTTT. Its translation is CASSPDRAATGELFF.

This clonotype was found a few times. The chain has TRBV12-3 or TRBV12-4 and TRBJ2-7; TRBD1 agrees at 8 bases. This CDR3 is built from 14 residues. V shed 3 bases, J shed 5 bases, and the junction held 6 bases outside the gene matches. The CDR3 loop reads CASSFRTGSHEQYF. The CDR3 DNA reads TGTGCCAGCAGTTTTAGGACAGGGTCGCACGAGCAGTACTTC.

The chain has TRBV9 and TRBJ2-1; tentative D call: TRBD2 (5 bases). CDR1 and CDR2 from the germline V gene are SGDLS and YYNGEE. V was clipped by 1 base and J by 10 bases, with 12 bases between them. This CDR3 region has 13 residues. CDR3 in DNA: TGTGCCAGCAGCGTATCTAGAGGGTGGGAGCAGTTCTTC. This codes for CASSVSRGWEQFF.

This clonotype turned up a few times. The chain combines TRBV28 with TRBJ1-2, with TRBD1 matching 9 bases. Looked up from germline, CDR1 is MDHEN and CDR2 is SYDVKM. The CDR3 consists of 16 residues. Trimming removed 6 bases from V and 4 bases from J; junction bases left unmatched: 12. The CDR3 sequence: CASRKPTGGAFYGYTF. CDR3 sequence (DNA): TGTGCCAGCAGAAAACCTACAGGGGGCGCTTTCTATGGCTACACCTTC.

The CDR3 DNA follows: TGTGCCAGCAGTTCGCCGACAGGGGACATCCAAGAGACCCAGTACTTC. This encodes CASSSPTGDIQETQYF. The V and J genes are TRBV28 and TRBJ2-5, with 8 bases aligning to TRBD1. The V gene end was trimmed by 4 bases and the J gene end by 1 base; junction bases not matched to a gene: 8. The CDR3 is 16 amino acids. Germline CDR1 is MDHEN and CDR2 is SYDVKM.

The chain uses TRBV27 and TRBJ2-1; D remains ambiguous. V was cut by 4 bases and J by 0 bases, with 13 bases left in between. The length of the CDR3 is 16 residues. Germline V gene sequence: CDR1 MNHEY, CDR2 SMNVEV (reference sequence). In DNA form, the CDR3 reads TGTGCCAGCAGTTCTCAAGGGTGGAGCTCCTACAATGAGCAGTTCTTC. Translation: CASSSQGWSSYNEQFF.

In this sample, this clonotype turned up many times. The chain is built from TRBV4-1 and TRBJ2-5; D unclear. This CDR3 is built from 13 residues. The germline CDR1 and CDR2 sequences are MGHRA and YSYEKL. Trimming shortened V by 4 bases and J by 4 bases, and 10 bases separated the two germline ends. The CDR3 DNA reads TGCGCCAGCAGCCCGCTCGGTCTAGAGACCCAGTACTTC. This gives the protein CASSPLGLETQYF.

This clonotype appeared many times. The chain is built from TRBV2 and TRBJ2-7, with no clear D. V was shortened by 5 bases and J by 3 bases, with 17 bases between the two germline ends. Germline V gene sequence: CDR1 SNHLY, CDR2 FYNNEI. This CDR3 has 15 residues. The CDR3 loop reads CASSPDRGTYYEQYF. Here the CDR3 DNA reads TGTGCCAGCAGTCCCGATCGTGGAACCTACTACGAGCAGTACTTC.

This clonotype has ten or more counts. This chain joins TRBV12-3 or TRBV12-4 and TRBJ1-1, with a weak D call TRBD1 (5 bases). The CDR3 consists of 13 residues. V was clipped by 6 bases and J by 1 base, with 9 bases between them. This CDR3 reads CASSLQENTEAFF. The DNA for the CDR3 is TGTGCCAGCAGCTTACAGGAGAACACTGAAGCTTTCTTT.

This clonotype was seen only a few times. The gene calls are TRBV4-3 and TRBJ2-2; D possibly corresponds to TRBD1 (5 bases). This CDR3 contains 17 residues. Trimming removed 0 bases from V and 2 bases from J, with 13 bases in between. CDR1 and CDR2 from the germline V gene are LGHNA and YSLEER. The CDR3 region has the DNA TGCGCCAGCAGCCAAGATCGGGCAGGGTTCAACACCGGGGAGCTGTTTTTT. Amino acids: CASSQDRAGFNTGELFF.

This chain joins TRBV23-1 and TRBJ1-5, with no clear D. TRBV23-1 is an ORF, with its function uncertain. The CDR3 spans 13 residues. Trimming shortened V by 3 bases and J by 4 bases, and 7 bases separated the two germline ends. The CDR3 DNA reads TGCGCCAGCAGTCAGTCGGTGAATCAGCCCCAGCATTTT. Its protein product is CASSQSVNQPQHF.

This clonotype was detected many times. The chain uses TRBV4-3 and TRBJ1-6; 7 nucleotides line up with TRBD1. Per germline, CDR1 LGHNA and CDR2 YSLEER. V gave up 1 base and J gave up 6 bases; unmatched junction bases: 3. The CDR3 length is 15 residues. The chain's CDR3 is CASSQVGTANSPLHF. CDR3 DNA sequence: TGCGCCAGCAGCCAAGTCGGGACAGCTAATTCACCCCTCCACTTT.

This clonotype was seen many times. V is TRBV7-2 and J is TRBJ2-5; weak D call: TRBD1 (6 bases). Per germline, CDR1 SGHTA and CDR2 FQGNSA. Deletions cut 5 bases from V and 5 bases from J, with 18 bases between. The CDR3 has 15 amino acids. For the CDR3, the DNA is TGTGCCAGCAGCCCGGGACCCTCCCAGGGGGAGACCCAGTACTTC. This encodes CASSPGPSQGETQYF.

The chain links TRBV7-2 to TRBJ2-3; the D is unclear. Trimming shortened V by 6 bases and J by 5 bases, and 18 bases separated the two germline ends. The germline V gene encodes CDR1 SGHTA and CDR2 FQGNSA. The CDR3 extends over 15 amino acids. Written as DNA, the CDR3 is TGTGCCAGCAGATGGGTGGCAGGAGCGATAGATACGCAGTATTTT. Its protein is CASRWVAGAIDTQYF.

In this sample, this clonotype turned up many times. The chain has TRBV29-1 and TRBJ2-5; 10 bases agree with TRBD2. With 7 bases clipped from V and 5 bases from J, the junction kept 4 bases outside the gene matches. Germline CDR1 reads SQVTM; CDR2 reads ANQGSEA. CDR3 length equals 12 residues. CDR3 DNA: TGCAGCGGCCTAGCGGGAGCGGAGACCCAGTACTTC. Protein: CSGLAGAETQYF.

V is TRBV20-1 and J is TRBJ1-1; 7 nucleotides line up with TRBD1. The V gene end was trimmed by 6 bases and the J gene end by 4 bases; junction bases not matched to a gene: 8. The CDR3 has 13 amino acids. CDR1 and CDR2 from the germline V gene are DFQATT and SNEGSKA (reference sequence). For the CDR3, the DNA is TGCAGTGCCAGGGACAGTTCATTCACTGAAGCTTTCTTT. Translation: CSARDSSFTEAFF.

This clonotype was picked up many times. The genes are TRBV7-9 and TRBJ2-1; 8 nucleotides align to TRBD1. The V segment lost 5 bases and the J segment 1 base; nucleotides outside the gene matches: 4. Germline CDR1 is SEHNR and CDR2 is FQNEAQ (reference sequence). This CDR3 spans 15 amino acids. The CDR3 here is CASSPDRGSYNEQFF. In DNA form, the CDR3 reads TGTGCCAGCAGCCCCGACAGGGGTTCCTACAATGAGCAGTTCTTC.

This clonotype was seen only a few times. The rearrangement joins TRBV13 to TRBJ2-1, with 14 bases lining up with TRBD2. V shed 4 bases and J 6 bases; nucleotides not matched to a gene: 5. CDR3 size: 16 residues. Germline V CDR1 and CDR2: PRHDT, FYEKMQ (reference sequence). The CDR3 is CASSWRLAGGVNEQFF. The CDR3 DNA reads TGTGCCAGCAGCTGGAGACTAGCGGGAGGGGTCAATGAGCAGTTCTTC.

The rearrangement links TRBV4-2 to TRBJ2-5, with D maybe TRBD2 (5 bases). There are 15 residues in the CDR3. The germline V gene has CDR1 LGHNA and CDR2 YNFKEQ. V lost 0 bases and J 4 bases, leaving 12 bases between the germline ends. The CDR3 protein is CASSQDFGNAETQYF. The CDR3 nucleotides read TGTGCCAGCAGCCAAGATTTCGGGAATGCAGAGACCCAGTACTTC.

This clonotype has a count of ten or more. The J gene is TRBJ2-3, the V gene TRBV4-2; 8 positions match TRBD2. Germline CDR1 reads LGHNA; CDR2 reads YNFKEQ. The CDR3 spans 17 residues. J lost 0 bases, V lost 3 bases, and 8 bases had no gene match. The CDR3: CASSQLHSGTSTDTQYF. The DNA for the CDR3 is TGTGCCAGCAGCCAGCTTCATAGCGGGACTAGCACAGATACGCAGTATTTT.

The table lists this clonotype with many counts. The chain recombines TRBV7-9 with TRBJ2-1; no clear D gene. CDR1 is SEHNR and CDR2 is FQNEAQ in the germline V gene (reference sequence). Deletions cut 0 bases from V and 8 bases from J, with 5 bases between. The CDR3 has 12 amino acids. In DNA, the CDR3 is TGTGCCAGCAGCTTAGCCTCGGATGAGCAGTTCTTC. This sequence encodes CASSLASDEQFF.

This clonotype has more than one count but fewer than ten. This sequence joins TRBV6-2 or TRBV6-3 and TRBJ2-5, with TRBD1 matching over 11 bases. The V and J ends lost 0 bases and 7 bases, in that order; junction bases with no gene match: 4. This CDR3 has 15 amino acids. The V gene's germline CDR1 is MNHEY and CDR2 SVGEGT. CDR3 loop: CASSYSRTGGRTQYF. The CDR3 coding sequence is TGTGCCAGCAGTTACTCGAGGACAGGGGGCCGGACCCAGTACTTC.

Turning to this clonotype: At one end the junction does not follow the germline gene, possibly because of a read error. J is TRBJ2-5 and V is TRBV7-8, with 7 positions matching TRBD1. The CDR3 sequence is 15 residues long. Germline-derived CDR1 and CDR2 are SGHVS and FQNEAQ. The CDR3 DNA reads as TGTGCCAGCAGCTTAGACAGGGGTCGGGGAGAGACCCAGTCCTTC. Protein product: CASSLDRGRGETQSF.

The chain links TRBV6-1 to TRBJ2-3; TRBD2 agrees at 9 bases. Per the germline V gene, CDR1 is MNHNS and CDR2 is SASEGT. V gave up 6 bases and J gave up 4 bases; unmatched junction bases: 14. This CDR3 region has 17 residues. CDR3 sequence reads: CASRPALGGGAPDTQYF. CDR3 in DNA: TGTGCCAGCAGGCCCGCCCTGGGCGGGGGGGCCCCAGATACGCAGTATTTT.

V gene TRBV20-1 combines with J gene TRBJ2-1; 10 nucleotides line up with TRBD2. The ends lost 6 bases at V and 1 base at J; junction bases unmatched: 18. There are 19 residues in the CDR3. Germline CDR1 and CDR2: DFQATT and SNEGSKA (reference sequence). CDR3 residues: CSARGYWLAGATSYNEQFF. CDR3 bases: TGCAGTGCCCGGGGGTACTGGCTAGCGGGAGCGACGTCCTACAATGAGCAGTTCTTC.

The gene calls are TRBV6-5 and TRBJ1-6; D remains ambiguous. Germline V CDR1 and CDR2: MNHEY, SVGAGI. The length of the CDR3 is 14 residues. V lost 2 bases and J lost 5, with 7 bases in between. The CDR3 DNA reads as TGTGCCAGCAGTTACCGCGGTGATAATTCACCCCTCCACTTT. This sequence encodes CASSYRGDNSPLHF.

A word on this clonotype: This may be a read error, as it is one base from a much larger clone. The gene calls are TRBV10-3 and TRBJ2-7; 8 positions match TRBD2. Germline V CDR1 and CDR2: ENHRY, SYGVKD. V lost 10 bases, J lost 4 bases, and 12 bases stayed unmatched. The CDR3 has 14 amino acids. CDR3 nucleotide sequence: TGTGCCACCCAGGCCGGGACTAGGGTTTACGAGCAGTACTTC. Translation gives CATQAGTRVYEQYF.